This T cell receptor (beta chain) is from a study of blood T cell repertoires in COVID-19. Study-wide context: PBMCs, B-cell-depleted T cells, or T cells were the source of the cDNA or gDNA that made up the material.

Each recovered donor of Cohort 3 presented with two negative PCRs, clearance, or symptom resolution. V dropped 4 bases and J dropped 4; count of bases not matched to a gene: 4. The CDR3 has 14 residues. From germline, CDR1 is SGHRS and CDR2 YFSETQ. The authors' processing: From reference gene primer amplification, estimates of nucleated cell counts were derived. Only in-frame clones appear in the TCRdb table, and some are missing; sequencing was by immunoSEQ multiplex PCR. The V and J calls and the clone size are those of that table, but D and trimming were determined from the DNA. The sample contains approximately 400,000 clones, 85% to 90% of which appear only once.

Sequences were obtained from PBMCs or T cells enriched from blood (not recorded which). This TCR derives from a woman aged 18 to 35 who had recovered from COVID-19. This chain links TRBV5-1 with TRBJ1-4, with 7 bases identical to TRBD1. In DNA form, the CDR3 reads TGCGCCAGCAGCCCGGGGACAGTTAATGAAAAACTGTTTTTT. This sequence encodes CASSPGTVNEKLFF.